Listed below are T cell receptor beta chains from one sample, sequenced in a study of cytomegalovirus exposure and HLA in healthy donors. Produced via immunoSEQ multiplex PCR; TCRdb's table is partial and in-frame only. The table shows about 50,000 clones, with 93% occurring only once. Sequencing used PBMCs. The receptors come from a woman aged 18-35 years in good health and CMV-seropositive. CDR3s include the opening cysteine and the closing phenylalanine or tryptophan. D genes are given only for firm matches. Some rows have no size entry. The others give once, few or many, or a class for an expanded clone.

cdr3_nt cdr3_aa clone_size v_call d_call j_call
TGCAGCGTGAACACGAACGGGGGCTACACCTTC CSVNTNGGYTF few TRBV29-1 - TRBJ1-2
TGTGCCAGCTCTCCTCAGGGCCTGAACACTGAAGCTTTCTTT CASSPQGLNTEAFF - TRBV6-1 - TRBJ1-1
TGTGCCAGCACCCAGCCGACAGGGGGAGTAGGGTCTGGGGCCAACGTCCTGACTTTC CASTQPTGGVGSGANVLTF - TRBV28 TRBD1 TRBJ2-6
TGTGCCAGCAGCTCGTTAAACGAGCAGTACTTC CASSSLNEQYF - TRBV5-4 - TRBJ2-7
TGCGCCAGCAGTACGAACCAAGGGGCCACCATATATTTT CASSTNQGATIYF once TRBV4-1 - TRBJ1-3
TGTGCCAGCAGCTTACATAGCAATCAGCCCCAGCATTTT CASSLHSNQPQHF medium-sized TRBV7-9 - TRBJ1-5
TGTGCCAGCAGCCCCGAGGGACTAGCGGGATTCTACGAGCAGTACTTC CASSPEGLAGFYEQYF few TRBV14 TRBD2 TRBJ2-7
TGTGCCAGCAGCAAACCAGGGGTTATGAACACTGAAGCTTTCTTT CASSKPGVMNTEAFF - TRBV6-5 - TRBJ1-1
TGTGCCAGCAGCGTAGGGGGCGGCTCTGGAAACACCATATATTTT CASSVGGGSGNTIYF - TRBV9 - TRBJ1-3
TGTGCCAGTAGTATCGGGCGAGCGGGCAATCAGCCCCAGCATTTT CASSIGRAGNQPQHF - TRBV19 - TRBJ1-5
TGCGCCAGCAGCCTTACTAGCGGGGGGGCGTATAACGAGCAGTACTTC CASSLTSGGAYNEQYF - TRBV5-1 TRBD2 TRBJ2-7
TGCGCCAGCAGCTCGGGGGACGGAATGTGGGGCTACACCTTC CASSSGDGMWGYTF - TRBV5-1 - TRBJ1-2
TGCGCCAGCAGCTTAGGGGGGACAGGGGTGTACAATGAGCAGTTCTTC CASSLGGTGVYNEQFF - TRBV5-1 TRBD1 TRBJ2-1
TGTGCCTGGGGGACAGGGGCAAGCTCTGGAAACACCATATATTTT CAWGTGASSGNTIYF once TRBV30 TRBD1 TRBJ1-3
TGTGCCAGCAGTCTCGATAGCGGGGGCACGGAGGCCGGGGAGCTGTTTTTT CASSLDSGGTEAGELFF - TRBV25-1 TRBD2 TRBJ2-2
TGTGCCATCATAAGGGGACAGGGTAGGGAGACCCAGTACTTC CAIIRGQGRETQYF - TRBV10-3 TRBD1 TRBJ2-5
TGTGCCAGCAGCCGCCCCGGGGGAAGGTTAGAAAAACTGTTTTTT CASSRPGGRLEKLFF - TRBV7-9 - TRBJ1-4
TGTGCCAGCAGTTTCTACGACAGTAACACTGAAGCTTTCTTT CASSFYDSNTEAFF - TRBV27 - TRBJ1-1
TGTGCCAGCAGCTTACAGGGGACGGGGTACGAGCAGTACTTC CASSLQGTGYEQYF - TRBV7-2 - TRBJ2-7
TGCGCCAGCAGTCAATACCTGGGGACTATACCGGAAAAACTGTTTTTT CASSQYLGTIPEKLFF once TRBV4-3 - TRBJ1-4
TGTGCCAGCAAATACTCAGGGGGGTCCTATAATTCACCCCTCCACTTT CASKYSGGSYNSPLHF - TRBV28 TRBD1 TRBJ1-6
TGTGCCTGGAGTGTACAGCGGGATACGCAGTATTTT CAWSVQRDTQYF - TRBV30 - TRBJ2-3
TGCGCCAGCAGCCAAGTCGAGGACAGGGGTGAAGCTTTCTTT CASSQVEDRGEAFF - TRBV4-1 TRBD1 TRBJ1-1
TGTGCCAGCAGCCCTCGAGAGATGAACACTGAAGCTTTCTTT CASSPREMNTEAFF - TRBV4-2 - TRBJ1-1
TGTGCCAGCAGTGAAGCGCAGGACAGATATAGCAATCAGCCCCAGCATTTT CASSEAQDRYSNQPQHF - TRBV6-1 - TRBJ1-5